Each of the 27 T cell receptor beta chains below was sequenced from the same sample in a study of shared clonotypes between healthy human individuals. Some clones are missing from TCRdb's copy, which holds only in-frame ones; the method was immunoSEQ multiplex PCR. The table records approximately 2.4 million clones, approximately 96% of them present only once. The specimen was naive CD4+ T cells sorted from blood. The subset is: CD45RA+ positively selected. The receptors come from a man aged 18-30 years in good health.

This chain links TRBV5-1 with TRBJ2-7; 9 bases are shared with TRBD1. Per germline, CDR1 SGHRS and CDR2 YFSETQ. This CDR3 is built from 15 residues. With 0 bases clipped from V and 5 bases from J, the junction kept 6 bases outside the gene matches. In nucleotides, the CDR3 is TGCGCCAGCAGCTTGGCCCGGACAGGGGAGGACGAGCAGTACTTC. Its protein is CASSLARTGEDEQYF.

V gene TRBV27 combines with J gene TRBJ2-7; TRBD2 matches at 12 bases. CDR1 and CDR2 (germline): MNHEY, SMNVEV (reference sequence). The CDR3 covers 19 residues. The V gene end was trimmed by 0 bases and the J gene end by 3 bases; junction bases not matched to a gene: 12. CDR3 DNA sequence: TGTGCCAGCAGTTTATCGTGGCCCCCCCTAGCGGGAGGGTACTACGAGCAGTACTTC. Protein product: CASSLSWPPLAGGYYEQYF.

CDR3 coding DNA: TGTGCCAGCAGCTGGGGACGGCTTAATGAAAAACTGTTTTTT. It translates to CASSWGRLNEKLFF. This chain connects TRBV2 to TRBJ1-4, with a possible D match to TRBD1 (5 bases). In germline, CDR1 is SNHLY, CDR2 FYNNEI. The V end lost 6 bases, the J end lost 4 bases, and 12 bases lay between the germline ends. The CDR3 is made up of 14 amino acids.

The chain couples TRBV14 to TRBJ1-1; D unresolved. V lost 0 bases, J lost 6 bases, and 14 bases lay in between. CDR1 is SGHDN, CDR2 FVKESK, per germline. This CDR3 is built from 15 residues. CDR3 loop: CASSQDSGAWAEAFF. The CDR3 region has the DNA TGTGCCAGCAGCCAAGATAGTGGAGCCTGGGCTGAAGCTTTCTTT.

The chain combines TRBV29-1 with TRBJ2-3; D may be TRBD1 (5 bases). Germline assignment: CDR1 SQVTM and CDR2 ANQGSEA. The V end lost 6 bases, the J end lost 1 base, and 14 bases lay between the germline ends. This CDR3 region has 14 residues. CDR3 bases: TGCAGCGTCACCTCTTCGACAGGCACAGATACGCAGTATTTT. Its translation is CSVTSSTGTDTQYF.

The chain carries TRBV7-2 and TRBJ2-7; TRBD1 might be the D (6 bases). V was trimmed by 3 bases and J by 2 bases, leaving 14 bases between them. The CDR3 runs 15 residues. Germline CDR1 SGHTA, CDR2 FQGNSA. The CDR3 region is CASSFARDTPYEQYF. The CDR3 region has the DNA TGTGCCAGCAGCTTCGCCAGGGACACCCCCTACGAGCAGTACTTC.

The chain is built from TRBV4-1 and TRBJ2-6, with 7 bases that match TRBD1. There are 17 residues in the CDR3. The J segment lost 2 bases and the V segment lost 1 base, leaving 5 bases of the junction unmatched. Germline V gene data show CDR1 as MGHRA and CDR2 as YSYEKL. In DNA, the CDR3 is TGCGCCAGCAGCCAAGCCGACAGGGTAACTGGGGCCAACGTCCTGACTTTC. Protein product: CASSQADRVTGANVLTF.

V usage is TRBV6-6 and J usage is TRBJ2-7; D possibly matches TRBD1 or TRBD2 (5 bases each). This CDR3 region has 11 residues. The germline gives CDR1 MNHNY, CDR2 SVGAGI (reference sequence). V lost 5 bases to trimming and J lost 5 bases, with 7 bases between them. DNA for the CDR3: TGTGCCAGCAGTCGGGGCCACGAGCAGTACTTC. Translating it yields CASSRGHEQYF.

The V call is TRBV11-3, the J call TRBJ2-3; 11 bases align to TRBD1. Germline V gene data show CDR1 as SGHNT and CDR2 as YENEEA. V gave up 5 bases and J gave up 1 base; unmatched junction bases: 14. The CDR3 totals 19 residues. The CDR3 reads CASSTSFPLDRGRTDTQYF. The CDR3 bases are TGTGCCAGCAGCACCTCTTTTCCTTTGGACAGGGGGCGCACAGATACGCAGTATTTT. The full variable domain, rest sourced from reference TRBV11-3 and TRBJ2-3, is EAGVVQSPRYKIIEKKQPVAFWCNPISGHNTLYWYLQNLGQGPELLIRYENEEAVDDSQLPKDRFSAERLKGVDSTLKIQPAELGDSAVYLCASSTSFPLDRGRTDTQYFGPGTRLTVL.

V usage is TRBV29-1 and J usage is TRBJ2-1; tentative D call: TRBD2 (5 bases). There are 12 residues in the CDR3. The germline V gene has CDR1 SQVTM and CDR2 ANQGSEA. Trimming left V 7 bases short and J 7 bases short, with 14 bases between. The CDR3 nucleotides read TGCAGCGCCCGGGAATGGGAGAATGAGCAGTTCTTC. Its protein product is CSAREWENEQFF.

V is TRBV10-3 and J is TRBJ1-6; D perhaps matches TRBD1 (6 bases). Trimming took 0 bases from V and 6 from J, leaving 12 bases between them. The CDR3 spans 16 residues. From germline, CDR1 is ENHRY and CDR2 SYGVKD. The CDR3 nucleotides read TGTGCCATCAGTGAGTCGGGACAAACCGTTAATTCACCCCTCCACTTT. It translates to CAISESGQTVNSPLHF.

V usage is TRBV5-1 and J usage is TRBJ1-2; TRBD1 might be the D (5 bases). The ends were cut back, 0 bases at V and 0 bases at J, with 12 bases in the middle. CDR1 and CDR2 (germline): SGHRS, YFSETQ. There are 16 residues in the CDR3. The CDR3 sequence: CASSLGGTSTNYGYTF. In DNA, the CDR3 is TGCGCCAGCAGCTTGGGAGGGACGTCAACTAACTATGGCTACACCTTC.

This chain links TRBV5-1 with TRBJ2-7; D is unclear. The CDR3 contains 15 residues. The germline V gene has CDR1 SGHRS and CDR2 YFSETQ. V lost 0 bases and J 3 bases, leaving 13 bases between the germline ends. In nucleotides, the CDR3 is TGCGCCAGCAGCTTGGTAGGCCGAGGAGACTACGAGCAGTACTTC. Protein: CASSLVGRGDYEQYF.

To note about this clone: Different DNA sequences within this sample yield the same CDR3. The rearrangement joins TRBV4-3 to TRBJ1-5, with a possible D match to TRBD1 (6 bases). Germline values: CDR1 LGHNA, CDR2 YSLEER. The V and J ends lost 1 base and 4 bases respectively, with 8 bases between them. The CDR3 has 14 residues. CDR3 sequence (DNA): TGCGCCAGCAGCCAAGCTACAGGGAATCAGCCCCAGCATTTT. This encodes CASSQATGNQPQHF.

The rearrangement joins TRBV7-8 to TRBJ1-1; no clear D. Trimming removed 1 base at V and 7 bases at J, with 22 bases between. Germline assignment: CDR1 SGHVS and CDR2 FQNEAQ. This CDR3 has 17 amino acids. CDR3 sequence reads: CASSLGEGSFTLFEAFF. In DNA form, the CDR3 reads TGTGCCAGCAGCTTAGGGGAGGGCAGTTTTACTCTTTTTGAAGCTTTCTTT.

The V and J genes are TRBV7-2 and TRBJ2-5; D is unclear. V was pared by 3 bases and J by 13 bases, with 12 bases between. CDR3 length equals 11 residues. Germline-derived CDR1 and CDR2 are SGHTA and FQGNSA. In DNA, the CDR3 is TGTGCCAGCAGCTTTTCCGGGCCAGGGTACTTC. This sequence encodes CASSFSGPGYF.

V and J are TRBV25-1 and TRBJ2-3, with 8 positions matching TRBD1. V shed 5 bases, J shed 1 base, and the junction held 5 bases outside the gene matches. This CDR3 spans 15 amino acids. The germline V gene encodes CDR1 MGHDK and CDR2 SYGVNS. The CDR3 DNA is TGTGCCAGCAGTCAACTGACAGGGGGCACAGATACGCAGTATTTT. Translating it yields CASSQLTGGTDTQYF.

The rearrangement links TRBV7-8 to TRBJ1-5; D gene ambiguous. Germline assignment: CDR1 SGHVS and CDR2 FQNEAQ. V lost 1 base, J lost 3 bases, and 10 bases lay in between. This CDR3 spans 15 amino acids. CDR3 bases: TGTGCCAGCAGCTTAGGTCCGGGCTTCAATCAGCCCCAGCATTTT. Its protein is CASSLGPGFNQPQHF.

This clone appeared a few times. The gene calls are TRBV29-1 and TRBJ2-1; 8 bases are shared with TRBD1. The V segment lost 8 bases and the J segment 7 bases; nucleotides outside the gene matches: 7. Germline V CDR1 and CDR2: SQVTM, ANQGSEA. The CDR3 is 12 amino acids. This chain's CDR3 is CSTGRGQNEQFF. The CDR3 nucleotides read TGCAGCACGGGCAGGGGGCAGAATGAGCAGTTCTTC.

The chain joins TRBV5-1 to TRBJ1-6; weak D call: TRBD1 (5 bases). CDR1 is SGHRS and CDR2 is YFSETQ in the germline V gene. The CDR3 has 14 amino acids. Trimming stripped 6 bases from V and 7 bases from J, with 14 bases between. The CDR3 loop is CASTRDPRNSPLHF. The CDR3 DNA sequence: TGCGCCAGCACCCGGGACCCACGGAATTCACCCCTCCACTTT.

Concerning this clone: This specimen includes other DNA sequences encoding the same CDR3. The chain has TRBV19 and TRBJ1-1, with no clear D. Germline V CDR1 and CDR2: LNHDA, SQIVND (reference sequence). Trimming took 4 bases from V and 0 from J, leaving 6 bases between them. The length of the CDR3 is 13 residues. CDR3 amino acids: CASSSSLNTEAFF. The CDR3 bases are TGTGCCAGTAGTAGCAGCCTGAACACTGAAGCTTTCTTT.

V and J are TRBV28 and TRBJ2-7, with a tentative D call TRBD1 (6 bases). Trimming stripped 3 bases from V and 4 bases from J, with 16 bases between. The CDR3 contains 15 residues. Germline V lookup: CDR1 MDHEN, CDR2 SYDVKM. CDR3 DNA: TGTGCCAGCAGTTTCGTAGCAGGGGTATTATACGAGCAGTACTTC. Its translation is CASSFVAGVLYEQYF.

This chain uses TRBV7-3 with TRBJ2-6, with 7 bases fitting TRBD1. V lost 0 bases to trimming and J lost 4 bases; unmatched junction nucleotides: 3. From germline, CDR1 is SGHTA and CDR2 FQGTGA. The CDR3 is made up of 16 amino acids. CDR3 protein: CASSLTGTAGANVLTF. The CDR3 DNA reads as TGTGCCAGCAGCTTAACTGGGACAGCAGGGGCCAACGTCCTGACTTTC.

V usage is TRBV18 and J usage is TRBJ2-5; 11 bases map to TRBD2. There are 15 residues in the CDR3. CDR1 KGHSH and CDR2 LQKENI come from the germline V gene. The V gene end was trimmed by 5 bases and the J gene end by 7 bases; junction bases not matched to a gene: 9. The CDR3, as DNA: TGTGCCAGCTCATATAGCGGGGGGGCCGAAAGGACCCAGTACTTC. Encoded protein: CASSYSGGAERTQYF.

The table lists this clone with a count of one. V is TRBV6-5 and J is TRBJ1-2; 8 bases line up with TRBD1. The CDR3 length is 14 residues. V dropped 3 bases and J dropped 6; count of bases not matched to a gene: 6. The germline V gene has CDR1 MNHEY and CDR2 SVGAGI. The CDR3 here is CASSYSTGGDGYTF. As DNA, the CDR3 is TGTGCCAGCAGTTATTCTACAGGGGGTGATGGCTACACCTTC.

The rearrangement joins TRBV30 to TRBJ1-2; 7 bases are a match to TRBD1. Looked up from germline, CDR1 is GTSNPN and CDR2 is SVGIG (reference sequence). The CDR3 sequence is 13 residues long. V trimming: 1 base; J trimming: 3 bases; junction bases outside the gene matches: 2. CDR3 loop: CAWSEGADYGYTF. CDR3 coding DNA: TGTGCCTGGAGTGAGGGGGCCGACTATGGCTACACCTTC.

V usage is TRBV6-1 and J usage is TRBJ2-1; the D gene is possibly TRBD2 (6 bases). Germline CDR1 is MNHNS and CDR2 is SASEGT. This CDR3 has 15 residues. Trimming left V 4 bases short and J 8 bases short, with 18 bases between. The CDR3 here is CASSGSLLAYYEQFF. Written as DNA, the CDR3 is TGTGCCAGCAGTGGTTCCTTACTAGCATACTATGAGCAGTTCTTC.